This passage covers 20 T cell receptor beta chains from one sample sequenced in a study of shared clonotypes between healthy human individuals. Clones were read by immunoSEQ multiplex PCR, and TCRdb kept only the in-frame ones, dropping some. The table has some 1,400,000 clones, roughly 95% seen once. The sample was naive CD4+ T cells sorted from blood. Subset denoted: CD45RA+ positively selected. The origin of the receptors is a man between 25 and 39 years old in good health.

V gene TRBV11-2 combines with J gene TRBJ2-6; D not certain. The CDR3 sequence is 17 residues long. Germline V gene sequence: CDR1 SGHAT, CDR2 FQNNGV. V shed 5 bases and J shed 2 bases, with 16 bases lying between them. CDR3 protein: CASSGKNQDPGANVLTF. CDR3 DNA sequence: TGTGCCAGCAGCGGAAAAAATCAGGACCCTGGGGCCAACGTCCTGACTTTC.

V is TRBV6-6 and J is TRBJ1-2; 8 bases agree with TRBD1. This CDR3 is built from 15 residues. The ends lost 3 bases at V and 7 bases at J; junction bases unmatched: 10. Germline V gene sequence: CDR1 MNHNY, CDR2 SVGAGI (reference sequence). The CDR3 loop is CASSYRYGTGVGYTF. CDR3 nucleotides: TGTGCCAGCAGTTATCGTTACGGGACAGGAGTTGGCTACACCTTC.

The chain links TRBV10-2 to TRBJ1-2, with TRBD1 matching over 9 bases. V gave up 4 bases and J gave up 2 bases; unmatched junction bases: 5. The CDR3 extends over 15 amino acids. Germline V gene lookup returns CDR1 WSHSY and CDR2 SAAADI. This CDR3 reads CASSAPGQGNYGYTF. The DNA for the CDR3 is TGCGCCAGCAGTGCACCGGGACAGGGCAACTATGGCTACACCTTC.

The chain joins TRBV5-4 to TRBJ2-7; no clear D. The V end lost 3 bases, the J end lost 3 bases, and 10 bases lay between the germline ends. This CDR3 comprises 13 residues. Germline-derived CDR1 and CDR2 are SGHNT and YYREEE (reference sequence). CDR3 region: CASSSPTGYEQYF. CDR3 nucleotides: TGTGCCAGCAGCTCACCGACTGGCTACGAGCAGTACTTC.

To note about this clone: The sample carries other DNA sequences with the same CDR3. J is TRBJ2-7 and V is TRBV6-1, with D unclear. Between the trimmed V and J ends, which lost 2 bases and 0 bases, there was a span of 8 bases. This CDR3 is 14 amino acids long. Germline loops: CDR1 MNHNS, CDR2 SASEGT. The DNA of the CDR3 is TGTGCCAGCAGTGAACAACCAACCTCCTACGAGCAGTACTTC. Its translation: CASSEQPTSYEQYF.

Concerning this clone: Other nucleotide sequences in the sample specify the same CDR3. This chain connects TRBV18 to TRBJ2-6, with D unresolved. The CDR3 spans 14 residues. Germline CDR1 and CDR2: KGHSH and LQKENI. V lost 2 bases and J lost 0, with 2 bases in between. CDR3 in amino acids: CASSPSSGANVLTF. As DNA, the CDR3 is TGTGCCAGCTCACCATCCTCTGGGGCCAACGTCCTGACTTTC. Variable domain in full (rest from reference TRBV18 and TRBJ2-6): NAGVMQNPRHLVRRRGQEARLRCSPMKGHSHVYWYRQLPEEGLKFMVYLQKENIIDESGMPKERFSAEFPKEGPSILRIQQVVRGDSAAYFCASSPSSGANVLTFGAGSRLTVL.

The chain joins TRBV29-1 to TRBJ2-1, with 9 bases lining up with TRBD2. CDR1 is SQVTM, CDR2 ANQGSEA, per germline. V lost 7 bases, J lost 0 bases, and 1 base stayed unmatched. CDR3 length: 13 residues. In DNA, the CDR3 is TGCAGCGCTAGCGGGGACTCCTACAATGAGCAGTTCTTC. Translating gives CSASGDSYNEQFF.

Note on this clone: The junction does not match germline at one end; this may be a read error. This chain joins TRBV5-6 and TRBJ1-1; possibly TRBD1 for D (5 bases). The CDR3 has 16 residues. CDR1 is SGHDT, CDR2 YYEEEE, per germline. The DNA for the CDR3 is TGTGCCAGCAGGTTGGGGTGGACACCCAAAAACACTGAAGCTTTCTTT. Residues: CASRLGWTPKNTEAFF.

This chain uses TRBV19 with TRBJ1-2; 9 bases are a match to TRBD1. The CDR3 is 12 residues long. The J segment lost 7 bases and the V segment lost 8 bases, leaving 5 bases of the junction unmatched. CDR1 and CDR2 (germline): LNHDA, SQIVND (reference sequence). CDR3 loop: CASRQGVGGYTF. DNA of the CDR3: TGTGCCAGTCGACAGGGGGTTGGTGGCTACACCTTC.

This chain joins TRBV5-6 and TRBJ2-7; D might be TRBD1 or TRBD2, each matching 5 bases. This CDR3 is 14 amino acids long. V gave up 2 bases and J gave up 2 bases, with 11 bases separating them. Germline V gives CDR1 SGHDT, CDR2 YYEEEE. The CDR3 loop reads CASSFGTQTYEQYF. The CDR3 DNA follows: TGTGCCAGCAGCTTCGGGACGCAGACCTACGAGCAGTACTTC.

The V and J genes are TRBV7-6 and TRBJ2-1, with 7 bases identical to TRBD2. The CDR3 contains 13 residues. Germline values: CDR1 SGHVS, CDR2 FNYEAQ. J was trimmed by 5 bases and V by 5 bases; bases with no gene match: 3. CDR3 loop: CASSPGLDNEQFF. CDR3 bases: TGTGCCAGCAGCCCCGGACTAGACAATGAGCAGTTCTTC.

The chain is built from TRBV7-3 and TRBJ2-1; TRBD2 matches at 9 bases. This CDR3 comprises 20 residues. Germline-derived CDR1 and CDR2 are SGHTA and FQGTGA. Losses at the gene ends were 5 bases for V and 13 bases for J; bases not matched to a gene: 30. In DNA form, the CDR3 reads TGTGCCAGCAGCCCGATACAGGGGCCCCGGGGGAGCGGGAGGCCTTCGCCACAGTTCTTC. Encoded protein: CASSPIQGPRGSGRPSPQFF.

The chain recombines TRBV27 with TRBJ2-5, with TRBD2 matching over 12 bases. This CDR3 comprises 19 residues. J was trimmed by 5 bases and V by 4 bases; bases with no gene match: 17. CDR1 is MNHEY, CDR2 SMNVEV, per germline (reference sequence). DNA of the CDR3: TGTGCCAGCAGTTCGATAGGGACTAGCGGGCCCAACTCTCGGGAGACCCAGTACTTC. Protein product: CASSSIGTSGPNSRETQYF.

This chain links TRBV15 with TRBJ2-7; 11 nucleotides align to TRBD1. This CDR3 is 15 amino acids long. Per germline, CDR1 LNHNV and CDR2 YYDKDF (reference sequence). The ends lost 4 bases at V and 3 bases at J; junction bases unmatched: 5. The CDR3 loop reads CATSTGQGAFYEQYF. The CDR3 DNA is TGTGCCACCAGCACCGGACAGGGGGCCTTCTACGAGCAGTACTTC.

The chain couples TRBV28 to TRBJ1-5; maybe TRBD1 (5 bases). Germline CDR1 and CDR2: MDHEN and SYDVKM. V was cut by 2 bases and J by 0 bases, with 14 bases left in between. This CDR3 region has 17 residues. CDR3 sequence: CASSLRTLPDSNQPQHF. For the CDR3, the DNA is TGTGCCAGCAGTTTAAGGACACTACCGGATAGCAATCAGCCCCAGCATTTT.

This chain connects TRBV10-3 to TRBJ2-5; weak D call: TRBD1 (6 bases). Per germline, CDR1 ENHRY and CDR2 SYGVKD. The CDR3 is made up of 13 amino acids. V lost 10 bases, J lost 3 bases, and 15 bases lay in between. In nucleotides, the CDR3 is TGTGCCACCCGGGACACAAATAAAGAGACCCAGTACTTC. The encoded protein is CATRDTNKETQYF.

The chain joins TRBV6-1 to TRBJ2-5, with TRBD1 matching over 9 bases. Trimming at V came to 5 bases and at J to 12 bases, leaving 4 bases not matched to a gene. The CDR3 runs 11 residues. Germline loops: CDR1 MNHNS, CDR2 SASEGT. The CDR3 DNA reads TGTGCCAGCAGTAACCGGGACAGGGAGTACTTC. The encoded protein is CASSNRDREYF.

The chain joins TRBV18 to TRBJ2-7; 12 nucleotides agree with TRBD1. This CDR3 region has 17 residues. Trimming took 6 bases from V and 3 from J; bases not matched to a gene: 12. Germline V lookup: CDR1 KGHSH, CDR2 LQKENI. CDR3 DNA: TGTGCCAGCTCGGGACAGGGGGCACCCCAGTCCCGCTACGAGCAGTACTTC. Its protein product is CASSGQGAPQSRYEQYF.

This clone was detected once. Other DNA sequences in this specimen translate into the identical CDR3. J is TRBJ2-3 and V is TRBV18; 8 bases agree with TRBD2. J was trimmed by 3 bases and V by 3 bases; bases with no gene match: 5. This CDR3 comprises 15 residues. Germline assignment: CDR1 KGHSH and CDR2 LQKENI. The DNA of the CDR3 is TGTGCCAGCTCACCGTTATCGGGAGGGACAGATACGCAGTATTTT. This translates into CASSPLSGGTDTQYF.

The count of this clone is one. Written as DNA, the CDR3 is TGTGCCATCAGTGGAGAGAGAACTAGCACAGATACGCAGTATTTT. This codes for CAISGERTSTDTQYF. The gene calls are TRBV10-3 and TRBJ2-3; D unresolved. This CDR3 is built from 15 residues. Trimming shortened V by 4 bases and J by 0 bases, and 11 bases separated the two germline ends. The germline CDR1 and CDR2 sequences are ENHRY and SYGVKD.